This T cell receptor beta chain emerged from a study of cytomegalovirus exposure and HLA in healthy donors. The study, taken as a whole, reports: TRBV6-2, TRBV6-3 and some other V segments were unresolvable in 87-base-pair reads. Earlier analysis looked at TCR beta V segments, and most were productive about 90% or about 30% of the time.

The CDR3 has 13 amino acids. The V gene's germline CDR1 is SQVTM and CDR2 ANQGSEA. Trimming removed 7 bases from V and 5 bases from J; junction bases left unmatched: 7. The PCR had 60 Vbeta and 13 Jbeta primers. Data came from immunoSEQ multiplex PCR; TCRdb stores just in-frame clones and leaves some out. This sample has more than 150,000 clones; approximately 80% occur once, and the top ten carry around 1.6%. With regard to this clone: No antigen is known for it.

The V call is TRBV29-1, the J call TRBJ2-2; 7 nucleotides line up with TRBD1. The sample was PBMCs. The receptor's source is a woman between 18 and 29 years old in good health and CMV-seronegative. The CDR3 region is CSGSTGRTGELFF. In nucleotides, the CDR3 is TGCAGCGGATCGACAGGGAGAACCGGGGAGCTGTTTTTT.